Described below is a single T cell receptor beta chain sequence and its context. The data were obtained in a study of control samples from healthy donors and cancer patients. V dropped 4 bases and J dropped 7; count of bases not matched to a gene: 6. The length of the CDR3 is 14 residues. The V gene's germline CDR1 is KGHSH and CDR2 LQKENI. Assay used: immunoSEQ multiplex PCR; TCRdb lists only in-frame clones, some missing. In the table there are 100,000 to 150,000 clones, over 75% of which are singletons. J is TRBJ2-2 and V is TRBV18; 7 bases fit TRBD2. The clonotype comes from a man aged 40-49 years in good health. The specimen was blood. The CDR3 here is CASSQKAGVGELFF. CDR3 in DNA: TGTGCCAGCTCACAGAAGGCGGGAGTCGGGGAGCTGTTTTTT.